The following is a T cell receptor (beta chain) sequence with its context. Its antigen is not known. The data derive from a study of T cells in Graves' hyperthyroidism and ophthalmopathy. It was RNA transcripts that yielded the amplified TCR beta CDR3 regions. Initially, a first-round RT-PCR of the TCR CDR3 employed the HTBI primer set. In TCRdb, the multiplex PCR reads were re-called with MiXCR into one record per CDR3 protein. The sample has a few hundred thousand distinct CDR3 sequences; under 25% are singletons. Germline CDR1 reads MNHNS; CDR2 reads SASEGT. Trimming at V came to 4 bases and at J to 1 base, leaving 6 bases not matched to a gene. CDR3 length: 15 amino acids. Notes on the study in general: Blood shared most expanded thyroid clonotypes above 0.001.

The chain uses TRBV6-1 and TRBJ1-1; 7 bases map to TRBD1. This TCR was recovered from a man aged 18 to 30 with Graves' hyperthyroidism. Material: blood. For the CDR3, the DNA is TGTGCCAGCAGTGCCGACAACAGGGGGAACACTGAAGCTTTCTTT. Amino acid sequence: CASSADNRGNTEAFF.